The present TCR beta chain was sequenced within a study of cytomegalovirus exposure and HLA in healthy donors. General study results and limits: Productive rates of about 87% or about 30% were seen for most TCR beta V segments in an earlier analysis. A later analysis reportedly found that, within productive TCRs, an Asian-associated ancestry cluster had fewer N-insertions than the mean observed across the approximately 600 donors. Some V segments (TRBV6-2 and TRBV6-3 among them) were excluded as indistinguishable. In a later analysis, specific HLA alleles were associated with 16,000 or so TCR beta sequences at a 0.05 false discovery rate.

In the case of this clone: Its antigen is unknown.

The CDR3 is 15 amino acids. Germline V lookup: CDR1 LGHNA, CDR2 YSLEER. Trimming shortened V by 4 bases and J by 8 bases, and 20 bases separated the two germline ends. This PCR relied on a set of 60 Vbeta primers and 13 Jbeta primers. Repertoires were generated with immunoSEQ multiplex PCR, while TCRdb's copy carries only in-frame clones and drops some. Of 200,000 or so clones in the sample, about four fifths are singletons; the top ten hold 0.098%. The specimen was PBMCs. The TCR originated in a boy younger than 10 in good health and CMV-seronegative. The chain combines TRBV4-3 with TRBJ1-2; no firm D call. The CDR3 nucleotides are TGCGCCAGCAGCCCCTCGACAATAGGCACGAAGGGCTACACCTTC. It yields the protein CASSPSTIGTKGYTF.